This T cell receptor (beta chain) was sequenced in a study of early T cells in non-severe SARS-CoV-2 infection. Whole-study results and caveats: Private and CD4 specificities were missed by VDJdb matching, which favored anti-spike CD8 responses.

A word on this clonotype: The antigen is undetermined.

V lost 6 bases and J lost 9; bases outside the gene matches: 4. This CDR3 is built from 11 residues. Molecules of cDNA were individually given unique molecular identifiers that were attached to them. One entry per CDR3 protein results from TCRdb running MiXCR on the 5' RACE reads. Of some 59,000 distinct CDR3 sequences detected, 8.5% to 12% appear once; the ten largest clones hold approximately 4.1%. This TCR came from an adult who was a healthcare worker with PCR-confirmed SARS-CoV-2 infection or an uninfected control (not recorded which). Sequenced: whole blood. The J gene is TRBJ1-1, the V gene TRBV12-3 or TRBV12-4, with TRBD1 identical over 7 bases. The CDR3 is CASSRTGKAFF. The CDR3 nucleotides are TGTGCCAGCAGCAGGACAGGAAAAGCTTTCTTT.